Described below is a single T cell receptor (beta chain) sequence and its context. Its antigen is not identified. These data belong to a study of cytomegalovirus exposure and HLA in healthy donors. Study-level points and caveats: Clonal expansion, a later analysis showed, was greater in HLA-associated TCR beta chains than in equally common others. A later analysis reportedly found fewer N-insertions in an Asian-associated ancestry cluster than the roughly 670-donor mean. Sequences of the TCR beta chain were said to predict the HLA-A and HLA-B alleles of most subjects accurately. Sequencing likely caused a cluster of highly shared sequence variants.

The CDR3 runs 15 residues. Trimming cost V 2 bases and J 0 bases; bases outside gene matches: 3. Germline-derived CDR1 and CDR2 are SGHTA and FQGNSA. Primers included in the PCR were 60 Vbeta and 13 Jbeta primers. Some clones are missing from TCRdb's copy, which holds only in-frame ones; the method was immunoSEQ multiplex PCR. The sample has over 85,000 clones, around 80% seen once; the top ten hold roughly 13%. This clonotype was sampled from a man younger than 40 in good health and CMV-seropositive. Sequencing input: PBMCs. The gene calls are TRBV7-2 and TRBJ2-5, with 7 bases lining up with TRBD1. The CDR3 DNA sequence: TGTGCCAGCAGCTTAAGGGGACAGCACCAAGAGACCCAGTACTTC. Translating it yields CASSLRGQHQETQYF.